This TCR beta chain was sequenced during a study of blood T cell repertoires in COVID-19. Overall study: The samples span acute and convalescent COVID-19 from the United States, Italy and Spain. Sample material is recorded as cDNA or gDNA derived from T cells, B-cell-depleted T cells, or PBMCs.

Methods used by the authors: The authors estimated nucleated cell counts from reference gene primer amplification. Libraries were prepared by immunoSEQ multiplex PCR; TCRdb keeps only in-frame clonotypes and omits some of them. V, J and clone size are those of that table, while D and trimming were read from the DNA. The sample includes more than 75,000 clones, around nine tenths of them seen just once. The CDR3 contains 13 residues. V was shortened by 3 bases and J by 7 bases, with 12 bases between the two germline ends. This TCR came from a man older than 75 with active or convalescent COVID-19. V usage is TRBV12-3 or TRBV12-4 and J usage is TRBJ1-2; D is perhaps TRBD1 (6 bases). Material: peripheral blood. The DNA of the CDR3 is TGTGCCAGCAGTTTGCTGGGGGCGTTTGGCTACACCTTC. It encodes CASSLLGAFGYTF.